The 14 T cell receptor beta chains presented below share a single source sample, sequenced in a study of CD8+CD57+ T cells in acquired aplastic anemia. Profiling that covered TCR beta VDJ and CDR3 relied on genomic DNA as its template. TCRdb re-called the reads with MiXCR, one entry per CDR3 protein. The repertoire holds about 68,000 distinct CDR3 sequences, with around 50% as singletons. The source material was sorted CD4+, CD8+, or CD8+CD57+ T cells (not recorded which) from PBMCs. The receptors originated from a human donor in good health, serving as a control.

The V and J genes are TRBV19 and TRBJ1-5; no reliable D call. This CDR3 spans 15 amino acids. Germline-derived CDR1 and CDR2 are LNHDA and SQIVND (reference sequence). Trimming pared 1 base from V and 4 bases from J, leaving 11 bases between. In DNA form, the CDR3 reads TGTGCCAGTAGTATAGGGCCAGCAAGTAATCAGCCCCAGCATTTT. It encodes CASSIGPASNQPQHF.

This clonotype has at least ten counts. The rearrangement joins TRBV5-6 to TRBJ2-5, with TRBD1 matching over 7 bases. Trimming at V came to 0 bases and at J to 1 base, leaving 6 bases not matched to a gene. The germline V gene encodes CDR1 SGHDT and CDR2 YYEEEE. The CDR3 is made up of 16 amino acids. The CDR3 is CASSLGLGQIQETQYF. The CDR3 region has the DNA TGTGCCAGCAGCTTGGGCCTGGGACAGATCCAAGAGACCCAGTACTTC.

The chain employs TRBV20-1 and TRBJ2-3, with 12 bases that match TRBD1. Germline V CDR1 and CDR2: DFQATT, SNEGSKA (reference sequence). Unmatched junction bases numbered 9, after V lost 6 bases and J lost 8 bases. The CDR3 has 14 residues. The CDR3 sequence: CSAWDRGRAGTQYF. The DNA for the CDR3 is TGCAGTGCCTGGGACAGGGGGCGGGCAGGTACGCAGTATTTT.

This chain uses TRBV7-6 with TRBJ1-6; TRBD1 agrees at 12 bases. Looked up from germline, CDR1 is SGHVS and CDR2 is FNYEAQ. J gave up 9 bases and V 1 base, and 1 base lay outside the gene matches. CDR3 length: 15 residues. CDR3 amino acids: CASSLGDRGLSPLHF. The CDR3 nucleotides read TGTGCCAGCAGCTTAGGGGACAGGGGGCTTTCACCCCTCCACTTT.

This clonotype was detected many times. The chain couples TRBV6-6 to TRBJ1-1; D gene uncertain. This CDR3 has 16 residues. Germline V lookup: CDR1 MNHNY, CDR2 SVGAGI (reference sequence). Trimming removed 0 bases from V and 1 base from J, with 12 bases in between. CDR3 sequence reads: CASSYSRAWGNTEAFF. CDR3 DNA: TGTGCCAGCAGTTACTCGAGGGCCTGGGGGAACACTGAAGCTTTCTTT.

This clonotype was observed a few times. CDR3 protein: CASSERAPGIYGYTF. The CDR3 DNA is TGTGCCAGCAGTGAAAGAGCCCCGGGGATCTATGGCTACACCTTC. This rearrangement joins TRBV2 to TRBJ1-2; unclear D gene. Germline-derived CDR1 and CDR2 are SNHLY and FYNNEI. V lost 2 bases to trimming and J lost 4 bases, with 14 bases between them. This CDR3 comprises 15 residues. The whole variable domain, filled in from reference TRBV2 and TRBJ1-2, reads EPEVTQTPSHQVTQMGQEVILRCVPISNHLYFYWYRQILGQKVEFLVSFYNNEISEKSEIFDDQFSVERPDGSNFTLKIRSTKLEDSAMYFCASSERAPGIYGYTFGSGTRLTVV.

The rearrangement joins TRBV2 to TRBJ2-3; 10 nucleotides align to TRBD2. This CDR3 spans 15 amino acids. The ends lost 7 bases at V and 2 bases at J; junction bases unmatched: 6. Germline lookup yields CDR1 SNHLY and CDR2 FYNNEI. The CDR3 loop is CASITGTSATDTQYF. The CDR3 region has the DNA TGTGCCAGCATTACTGGGACTAGCGCCACAGATACGCAGTATTTT.

The genes are TRBV19 and TRBJ1-6; TRBD1 might be the D (5 bases). The CDR3 extends over 14 amino acids. CDR1 is LNHDA and CDR2 is SQIVND in the germline V gene (reference sequence). V was shortened by 6 bases and J by 9 bases, with 15 bases between the two germline ends. CDR3: CASSRDRGTSPLHF. The CDR3 DNA follows: TGTGCCAGTAGCAGGGACCGGGGAACTTCACCCCTCCACTTT.

This clonotype has a count of ten or more. V usage is TRBV4-1 and J usage is TRBJ1-1; no firm D call. The CDR3 contains 15 residues. Germline V gene sequence: CDR1 MGHRA, CDR2 YSYEKL. V lost 4 bases and J 8 bases, leaving 20 bases between the germline ends. This chain's CDR3 is CASSPPQALSREAFF. The CDR3 nucleotides read TGCGCCAGCAGCCCCCCCCAGGCTCTCTCCAGGGAAGCTTTCTTT.

The chain has TRBV19 and TRBJ1-6; D remains unclear. Germline values: CDR1 LNHDA, CDR2 SQIVND (reference sequence). The length of the CDR3 is 14 residues. V was clipped by 6 bases and J by 5 bases, with 11 bases between them. This chain's CDR3 is CASSLRVDNSPLHF. CDR3 DNA: TGTGCCAGTAGCTTACGAGTTGATAATTCACCCCTCCACTTT. The entire variable domain, with the rest obtained from reference TRBV19 and TRBJ1-6, is as follows: DGGITQSPKYLFRKEGQNVTLSCEQNLNHDAMYWYRQDPGQGLRLIYYSQIVNDFQKGDIAEGYSVSREKKESFPLTVTSAQKNPTAFYLCASSLRVDNSPLHFGNGTRLTVT.

Turning to this clonotype: A much larger clone is a single base away; this may be a read error. V is TRBV6-2 or TRBV6-3 and J is TRBJ2-7, with 8 bases identical to TRBD2. With the DNA end fitting TRBJ2-5 better, the J assignment may be wrong. Germline V CDR1 and CDR2: MNHEY, SVGEGT. The CDR3 covers 14 residues. In DNA, the CDR3 is TGTCCCAGCAGTCCCGGGACTAGTAAGGAGACCCAGTACTTC. Translated, it gives CPSSPGTSKETQYF.

The chain links TRBV10-2 to TRBJ2-5, with TRBD2 matching 9 bases. With V trimmed by 4 bases and J by 4 bases, 10 bases remained unmatched. CDR1 WSHSY and CDR2 SAAADI come from the germline V gene. The CDR3 runs to 16 residues. CDR3 protein: CASSGIAGVIGETQYF. As DNA, the CDR3 is TGCGCCAGCAGTGGGATAGCGGGGGTCATAGGAGAGACCCAGTACTTC.

This clonotype was picked up many times. J is TRBJ1-2 and V is TRBV20-1, with 7 bases that match TRBD1. The CDR3 spans 16 residues. Germline loops: CDR1 DFQATT, CDR2 SNEGSKA (reference sequence). V was clipped by 0 bases and J by 1 base; unmatched bases: 8. CDR3 in DNA: TGCAGTGCTAGAGACGTGACAGGGCACATTAACTATGGCTACACCTTC. Translating gives CSARDVTGHINYGYTF.

This rearrangement joins TRBV19 to TRBJ1-5; 8 nucleotides align to TRBD1. Germline V gene data show CDR1 as LNHDA and CDR2 as SQIVND (reference sequence). Trimming at V came to 7 bases and at J to 2 bases, leaving 4 bases not matched to a gene. The CDR3 has 14 residues. This chain's CDR3 is CASNADRGNQPQHF. Written as DNA, the CDR3 is TGTGCCAGTAACGCGGACAGGGGCAATCAGCCCCAGCATTTT. The whole variable domain, remainder taken from reference TRBV19 and TRBJ1-5, is DGGITQSPKYLFRKEGQNVTLSCEQNLNHDAMYWYRQDPGQGLRLIYYSQIVNDFQKGDIAEGYSVSREKKESFPLTVTSAQKNPTAFYLCASNADRGNQPQHFGDGTRLSIL.